These 26 T cell receptor beta chains came from one sample sequenced in a study of T cells expressing NK-cell markers. TCRdb re-analyzed the 5' RACE reads; it lists each CDR3 protein once, without DNA. This sample lists roughly 430,000 distinct CDR3 sequences; its ten largest clones have 7.3%. Sequencing used blood T cells: a sorted CD56 or NKG2C T cell subset, CD4+ or CD8+ T cells, or bulk PBMC T cells (not recorded which). The receptors shown here come from a woman between 18 and 70 years old in good health.

CDR3 protein: CASSLRPGLAVNEQFF. The V gene is TRBV28, the J gene TRBJ2-1; TCRdb gives TRBD2 as the D gene, but with no DNA this cannot be confirmed. Germline V gene sequence: CDR1 MDHEN, CDR2 SYDVKM. The CDR3 is made up of 16 amino acids.

The rearrangement joins TRBV20-1 to TRBJ2-7; TCRdb indicates TRBD2, and absent DNA this call remains unverified. Germline loops: CDR1 DFQATT, CDR2 SNEGSKA (reference sequence). The CDR3 is 14 residues long. This CDR3 is CSAQLAGGHYEQYF.

This sequence joins TRBV4-3 and TRBJ1-1; TCRdb's assignment of TRBD1 cannot be checked, as there is no DNA. Germline CDR1 reads LGHNA; CDR2 reads YSLEER. The CDR3 length is 13 residues. The CDR3: CASSQPGLGEAFF.

The chain has TRBV7-8 and TRBJ2-3. This CDR3 spans 15 amino acids. The germline gives CDR1 SGHVS, CDR2 FQNEAQ. CDR3 in amino acids: CASSLVGSLTDTQYF.

V and J are TRBV19 and TRBJ2-5; TCRdb picks TRBD1, but there is no DNA to check that call. Germline V gene lookup returns CDR1 LNHDA and CDR2 SQIVND (reference sequence). The CDR3 runs 14 residues. CDR3 protein: CASSPRTFQETQYF.

The V call is TRBV20-1, the J call TRBJ2-7; without DNA, the TCRdb call of TRBD2 cannot be checked. CDR1 and CDR2 from the germline V gene are DFQATT and SNEGSKA (reference sequence). This CDR3 is 14 amino acids long. The CDR3: CSARVLAGVPEQYF.

This sequence joins TRBV14 and TRBJ1-6; absent DNA, TCRdb's TRBD1 call cannot be checked. Germline CDR1 reads SGHDN; CDR2 reads FVKESK. The CDR3 totals 15 residues. The CDR3 reads CASSLRQGYNSPLHF.

The CDR3 region is CSARPPGLNQPQHF. This chain links TRBV20-1 with TRBJ1-5. This CDR3 comprises 14 residues. Germline CDR1 and CDR2: DFQATT and SNEGSKA (reference sequence).

CDR3 loop: CSASDSGRASEQFF. The chain carries TRBV20-1 and TRBJ2-1; without DNA, the TCRdb call of TRBD2 cannot be checked. The germline gives CDR1 DFQATT, CDR2 SNEGSKA (reference sequence). The CDR3 has 14 amino acids.

The chain is built from TRBV2 and TRBJ2-2; TCRdb proposes TRBD2, but this gene call is untestable without DNA. Germline V gene sequence: CDR1 SNHLY, CDR2 FYNNEI. CDR3 size: 14 residues. The chain's CDR3 is CASNPNRATGELFF.

The V call is TRBV28, the J call TRBJ2-2; TCRdb's D call, TRBD1, is unchecked because there is no DNA. The CDR3 runs 17 residues. Germline lookup yields CDR1 MDHEN and CDR2 SYDVKM. CDR3: CASSLRTGIPNTGELFF.

The CDR3 spells CAIRPGLAGDADTQYF. The chain has TRBV10-3 and TRBJ2-3; TCRdb returns TRBD2, unconfirmable since there is no DNA. The V gene's germline CDR1 is ENHRY and CDR2 SYGVKD. This CDR3 contains 16 residues.

The chain is built from TRBV7-2 and TRBJ2-1; the TCRdb D gene call, TRBD1, has no DNA to confirm it. The CDR3 covers 16 residues. The germline V gene encodes CDR1 SGHTA and CDR2 FQGNSA. The CDR3 region is CASSFTPGQMYNEQFF.

The chain couples TRBV6-1 to TRBJ2-3; TCRdb names TRBD1, which stays unverified in the absence of DNA. Germline V gene lookup returns CDR1 MNHNS and CDR2 SASEGT. CDR3 size: 15 residues. The CDR3 protein is CASNKVWGAPDTQYF.

The chain combines TRBV6-1 with TRBJ2-1; there is no DNA to check the TCRdb D call of TRBD2. The CDR3 extends over 14 amino acids. CDR1 MNHNS and CDR2 SASEGT come from the germline V gene. CDR3 protein: CASNPTSGANEQFF.

This chain connects TRBV12-3 or TRBV12-4 to TRBJ1-5; TCRdb calls TRBD1, which cannot be checked without DNA. This CDR3 spans 16 amino acids. Here the CDR3 reads CASSLAAGVRNQPQHF.

The chain is built from TRBV7-6 and TRBJ2-7; TCRdb's D call, TRBD2, is unchecked because there is no DNA. The germline gives CDR1 SGHVS, CDR2 FNYEAQ. The CDR3 has 14 residues. This CDR3 is CASSFSSASHEQYF.

The chain uses TRBV3-1 and TRBJ2-1. This CDR3 has 12 residues. Germline V gene data show CDR1 as LGHDT and CDR2 as YNNKEL (reference sequence). The CDR3 sequence is CASSHNYFEQFF.

V and J are TRBV6-1 and TRBJ1-5; TCRdb names TRBD1, which stays unverified in the absence of DNA. Germline V CDR1 and CDR2: MNHNS, SASEGT. The CDR3 runs to 15 residues. CDR3 sequence: CASSEFGQVNQPQHF.

The CDR3: CASSQEGHVTTDTQYF. The gene calls are TRBV4-2 and TRBJ2-3; TCRdb indicates TRBD1, and absent DNA this call remains unverified. The CDR3 extends over 16 amino acids. Germline V CDR1 and CDR2: LGHNA, YNFKEQ.

V gene TRBV3-1 combines with J gene TRBJ2-3; TCRdb designates TRBD1, a call that cannot be tested without DNA. The CDR3 length is 16 residues. Germline CDR1 and CDR2: LGHDT and YNNKEL (reference sequence). The CDR3 is CASSHPVGTSEDTQYF.

The rearrangement uses TRBV20-1 and TRBJ2-3; lacking DNA, the TRBD1 call made by TCRdb goes unchecked. The CDR3 runs to 13 residues. Looked up from germline, CDR1 is DFQATT and CDR2 is SNEGSKA (reference sequence). CDR3 protein: CSARGGAGDTQYF.

This chain links TRBV6-1 with TRBJ2-3; the TCRdb D gene call, TRBD1, has no DNA to confirm it. CDR3 length: 13 residues. Germline CDR1 is MNHNS and CDR2 is SASEGT. CDR3 region: CASRWGVRDTQYF.

The chain carries TRBV19 and TRBJ1-1. The CDR3 is made up of 13 amino acids. Germline CDR1 reads LNHDA; CDR2 reads SQIVND (reference sequence). CDR3 residues: CASSSSVNTEAFF.

The rearrangement links TRBV7-9 to TRBJ1-1. Per the germline V gene, CDR1 is SEHNR and CDR2 is FQNEAQ (reference sequence). The CDR3 is 11 amino acids. The chain's CDR3 is CASSREAEAFF. The variable domain in full, with the rest retrieved from reference TRBV7-9 and TRBJ1-1, is DTGVSQNPRHKITKRGQNVTFRCDPISEHNRLYWYRQTLGQGPEFLTYFQNEAQLEKSRLLSDRFSAERPKGSFSTLEIQRTEQGDSAMYLCASSREAEAFFGQGTRLTVV.

The chain carries TRBV29-1 and TRBJ2-3; TCRdb outputs TRBD2, but without DNA this stays unchecked. CDR1 SQVTM and CDR2 ANQGSEA come from the germline V gene. The CDR3 contains 15 residues. The CDR3 reads CSVKGGLAWTDTQYF.